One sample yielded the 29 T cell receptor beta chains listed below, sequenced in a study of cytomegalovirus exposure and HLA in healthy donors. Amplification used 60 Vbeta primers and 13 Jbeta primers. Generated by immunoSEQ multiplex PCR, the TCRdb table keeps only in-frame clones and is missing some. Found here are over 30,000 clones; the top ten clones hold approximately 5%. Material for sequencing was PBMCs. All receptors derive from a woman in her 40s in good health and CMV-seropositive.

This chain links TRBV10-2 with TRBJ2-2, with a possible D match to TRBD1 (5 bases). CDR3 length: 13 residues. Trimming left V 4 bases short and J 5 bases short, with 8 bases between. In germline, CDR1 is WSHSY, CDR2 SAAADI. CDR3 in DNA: TGCGCCAGCAGTGGACAGTTAACCGGGGAGCTGTTTTTT. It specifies CASSGQLTGELFF.

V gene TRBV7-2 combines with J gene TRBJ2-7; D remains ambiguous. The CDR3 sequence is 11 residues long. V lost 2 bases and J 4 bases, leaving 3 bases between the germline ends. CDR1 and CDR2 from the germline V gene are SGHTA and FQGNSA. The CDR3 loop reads CASSLLYEQYF. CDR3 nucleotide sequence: TGTGCCAGCAGCTTATTATACGAGCAGTACTTC.

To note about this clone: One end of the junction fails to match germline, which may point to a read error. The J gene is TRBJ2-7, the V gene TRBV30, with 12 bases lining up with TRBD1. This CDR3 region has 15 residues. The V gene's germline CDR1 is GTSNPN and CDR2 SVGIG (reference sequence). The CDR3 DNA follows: TGTGCCGGGAGTACACAGGGGACAGGGGGCCGGGAGCAGTACTTC. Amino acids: CAGSTQGTGGREQYF.

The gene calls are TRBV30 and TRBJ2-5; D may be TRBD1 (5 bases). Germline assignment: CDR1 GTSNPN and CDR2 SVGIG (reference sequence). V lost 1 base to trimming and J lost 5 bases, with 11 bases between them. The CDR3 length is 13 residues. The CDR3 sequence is CAWSGQGGETQYF. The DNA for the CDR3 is TGTGCCTGGAGTGGGCAGGGTGGGGAGACCCAGTACTTC.

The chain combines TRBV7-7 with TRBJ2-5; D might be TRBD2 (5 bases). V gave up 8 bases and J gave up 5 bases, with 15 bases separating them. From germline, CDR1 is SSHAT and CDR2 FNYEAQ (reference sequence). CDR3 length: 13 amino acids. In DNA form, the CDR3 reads TGTGCCAGCGGACGAGGGAATTCGGAGACCCAGTACTTC. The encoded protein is CASGRGNSETQYF.

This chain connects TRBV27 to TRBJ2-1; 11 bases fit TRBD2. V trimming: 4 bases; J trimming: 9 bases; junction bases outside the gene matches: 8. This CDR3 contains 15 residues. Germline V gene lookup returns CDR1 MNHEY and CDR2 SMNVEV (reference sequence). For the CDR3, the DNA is TGTGCCAGCAGTTCTAGCGGGAGGAGGTGGGGTGAGCAGTTCTTC. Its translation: CASSSSGRRWGEQFF.

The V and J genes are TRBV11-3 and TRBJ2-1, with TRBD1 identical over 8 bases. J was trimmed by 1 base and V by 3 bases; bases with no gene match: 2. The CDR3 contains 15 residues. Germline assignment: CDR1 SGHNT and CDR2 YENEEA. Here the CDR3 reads CASSFRQGSYNEQFF. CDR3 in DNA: TGTGCCAGCAGCTTTAGACAGGGGTCCTACAATGAGCAGTTCTTC.

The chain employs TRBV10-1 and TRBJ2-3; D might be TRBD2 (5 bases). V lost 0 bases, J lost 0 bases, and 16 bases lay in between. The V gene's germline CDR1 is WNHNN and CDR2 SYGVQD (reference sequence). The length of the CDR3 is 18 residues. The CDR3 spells CASSESTGRRPSTDTQYF. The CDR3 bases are TGCGCCAGCAGTGAGTCGACCGGGCGGAGGCCTAGCACAGATACGCAGTATTTT.

This chain's CDR3 is CSVSGSPYEQYF. The CDR3 bases are TGCAGCGTTAGCGGCTCCCCCTACGAGCAGTACTTC. The chain uses TRBV29-1 and TRBJ2-7; D might be TRBD2 (5 bases). The CDR3 runs to 12 residues. The V gene lost 5 bases and the J gene lost 2 bases, with 10 bases spanning the gap. Germline values: CDR1 SQVTM, CDR2 ANQGSEA.

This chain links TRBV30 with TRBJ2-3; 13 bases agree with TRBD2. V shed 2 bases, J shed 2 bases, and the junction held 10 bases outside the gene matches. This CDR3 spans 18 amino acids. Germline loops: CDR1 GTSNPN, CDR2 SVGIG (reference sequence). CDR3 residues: CAWSRGTSGTRTTDTQYF. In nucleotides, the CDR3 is TGTGCCTGGAGTAGGGGGACTAGCGGGACTCGTACCACAGATACGCAGTATTTT.

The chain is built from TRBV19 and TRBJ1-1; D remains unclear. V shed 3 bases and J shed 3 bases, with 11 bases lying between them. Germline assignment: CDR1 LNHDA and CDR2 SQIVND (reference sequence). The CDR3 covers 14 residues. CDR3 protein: CASSISGADTEAFF. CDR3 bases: TGTGCCAGTAGTATCTCGGGTGCGGACACTGAAGCTTTCTTT.

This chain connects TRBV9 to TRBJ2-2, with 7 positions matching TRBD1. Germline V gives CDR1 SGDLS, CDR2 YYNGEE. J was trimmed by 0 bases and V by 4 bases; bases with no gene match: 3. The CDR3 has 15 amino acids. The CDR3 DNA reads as TGTGCCAGCAGCTTCGGACAGGCGAACACCGGGGAGCTGTTTTTT. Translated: CASSFGQANTGELFF.

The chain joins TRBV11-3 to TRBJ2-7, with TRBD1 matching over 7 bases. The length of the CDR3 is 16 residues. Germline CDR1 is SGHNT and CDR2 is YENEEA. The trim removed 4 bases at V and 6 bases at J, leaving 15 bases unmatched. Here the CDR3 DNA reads TGTGCCAGCAGCTCCACGTACAGGGGAAAATGGTGCGAGCAGTACTTC. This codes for CASSSTYRGKWCEQYF.

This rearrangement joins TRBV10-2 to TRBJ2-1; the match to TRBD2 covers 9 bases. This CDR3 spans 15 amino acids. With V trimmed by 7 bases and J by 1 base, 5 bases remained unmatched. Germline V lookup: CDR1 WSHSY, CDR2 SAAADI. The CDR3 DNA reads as TGCGCCAGCACCATAGCGGGAGTATCCTACAATGAGCAGTTCTTC. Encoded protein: CASTIAGVSYNEQFF.

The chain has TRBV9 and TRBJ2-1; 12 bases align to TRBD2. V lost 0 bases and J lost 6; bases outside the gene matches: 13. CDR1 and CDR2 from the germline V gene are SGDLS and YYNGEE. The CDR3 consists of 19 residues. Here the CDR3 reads CASSVVGWPSGRDGNEQFF. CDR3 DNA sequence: TGTGCCAGCAGCGTAGTAGGGTGGCCTAGCGGGAGGGATGGCAATGAGCAGTTCTTC.

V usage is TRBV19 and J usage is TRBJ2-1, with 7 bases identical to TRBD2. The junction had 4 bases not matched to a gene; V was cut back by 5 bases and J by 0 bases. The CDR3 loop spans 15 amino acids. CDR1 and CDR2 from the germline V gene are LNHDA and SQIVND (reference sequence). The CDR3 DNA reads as TGTGCCAGTAGTCCTGGCGGGAGCTCCTACAATGAGCAGTTCTTC. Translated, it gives CASSPGGSSYNEQFF.

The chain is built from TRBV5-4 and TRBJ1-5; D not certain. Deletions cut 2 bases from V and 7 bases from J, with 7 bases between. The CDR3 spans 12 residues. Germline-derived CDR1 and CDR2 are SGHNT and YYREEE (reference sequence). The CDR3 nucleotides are TGTGCCAGCAGCTTAATGGGCCAGCCCCAGCATTTT. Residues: CASSLMGQPQHF.

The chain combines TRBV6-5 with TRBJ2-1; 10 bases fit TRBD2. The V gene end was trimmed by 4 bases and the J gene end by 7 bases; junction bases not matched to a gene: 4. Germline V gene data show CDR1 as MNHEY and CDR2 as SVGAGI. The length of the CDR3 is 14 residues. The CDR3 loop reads CASSSSGRDNEQFF. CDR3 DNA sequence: TGTGCCAGCAGTTCCAGCGGGAGGGATAATGAGCAGTTCTTC.

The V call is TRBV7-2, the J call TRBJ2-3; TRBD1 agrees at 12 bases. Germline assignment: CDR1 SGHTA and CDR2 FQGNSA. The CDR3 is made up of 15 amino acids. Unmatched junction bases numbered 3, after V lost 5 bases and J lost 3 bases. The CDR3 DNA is TGTGCCAGCAGCCGGGACAGGGGGCAGACAGATACGCAGTATTTT. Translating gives CASSRDRGQTDTQYF. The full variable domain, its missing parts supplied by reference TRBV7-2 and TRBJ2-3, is GAGVSQSPSNKVTEKGKDVELRCDPISGHTALYWYRQSLGQGLEFLIYFQGNSAPDKSGLPSDRFSAERTGGSVSTLTIQRTQQEDSAVYLCASSRDRGQTDTQYFGPGTRLTVL.

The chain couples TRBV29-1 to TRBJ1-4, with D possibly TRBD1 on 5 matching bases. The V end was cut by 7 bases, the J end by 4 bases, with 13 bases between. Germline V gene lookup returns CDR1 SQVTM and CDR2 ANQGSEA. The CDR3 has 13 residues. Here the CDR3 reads CSAGHLRNEKLFF. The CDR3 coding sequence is TGCAGCGCAGGACACCTCCGTAATGAAAAACTGTTTTTT. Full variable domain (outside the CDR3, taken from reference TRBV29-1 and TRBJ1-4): SAVISQKPSRDICQRGTSLTIQCQVDSQVTMMFWYRQQPGQSLTLIATANQGSEATYESGFVIDKFPISRPNLTFSTLTVSNMSPEDSSIYLCSAGHLRNEKLFFGSGTQLSVL.

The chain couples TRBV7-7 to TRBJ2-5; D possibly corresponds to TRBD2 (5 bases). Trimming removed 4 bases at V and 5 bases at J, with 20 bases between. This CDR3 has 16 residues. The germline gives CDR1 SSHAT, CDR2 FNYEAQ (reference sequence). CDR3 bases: TGTGCCAGCAGCTCGAGCGGTGGGCTCCGTGGGGAGACCCAGTACTTC. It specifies CASSSSGGLRGETQYF.

The chain's CDR3 is CASSGGSDQPQHF. The CDR3 nucleotides read TGTGCCAGCTCAGGGGGGAGCGATCAGCCCCAGCATTTT. The J gene is TRBJ1-5, the V gene TRBV18; D might be TRBD1 (5 bases). Looked up from germline, CDR1 is KGHSH and CDR2 is LQKENI. The CDR3 sequence is 13 residues long. V was clipped by 5 bases and J by 5 bases, with 10 bases between them.

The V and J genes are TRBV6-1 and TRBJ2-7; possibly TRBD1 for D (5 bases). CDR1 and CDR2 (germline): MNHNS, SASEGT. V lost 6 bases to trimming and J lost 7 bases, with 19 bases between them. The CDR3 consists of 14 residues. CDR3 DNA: TGTGCCAGCAGCCCCAGCCAGGGCCGTCCGGAGCAGTACTTC. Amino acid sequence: CASSPSQGRPEQYF.

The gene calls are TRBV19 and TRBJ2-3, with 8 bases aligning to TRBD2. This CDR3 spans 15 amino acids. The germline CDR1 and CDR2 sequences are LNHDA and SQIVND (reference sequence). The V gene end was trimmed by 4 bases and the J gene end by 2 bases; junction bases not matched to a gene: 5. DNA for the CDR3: TGTGCCAGTAGTACCTTAGCGGGAACCACAGATACGCAGTATTTT. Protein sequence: CASSTLAGTTDTQYF. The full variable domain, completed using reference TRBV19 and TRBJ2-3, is DGGITQSPKYLFRKEGQNVTLSCEQNLNHDAMYWYRQDPGQGLRLIYYSQIVNDFQKGDIAEGYSVSREKKESFPLTVTSAQKNPTAFYLCASSTLAGTTDTQYFGPGTRLTVL.

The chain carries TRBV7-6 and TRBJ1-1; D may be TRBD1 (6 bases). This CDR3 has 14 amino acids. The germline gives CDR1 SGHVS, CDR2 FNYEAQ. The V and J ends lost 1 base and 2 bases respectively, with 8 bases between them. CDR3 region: CASSLEQGNTEAFF. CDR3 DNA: TGTGCCAGCAGCTTAGAACAGGGAAACACTGAAGCTTTCTTT.

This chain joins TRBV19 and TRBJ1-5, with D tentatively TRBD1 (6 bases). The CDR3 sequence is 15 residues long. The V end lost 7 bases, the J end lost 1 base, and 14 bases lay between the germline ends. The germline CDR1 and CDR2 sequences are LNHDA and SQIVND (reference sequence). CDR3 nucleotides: TGTGCCAGTACACAGGGCCGCGGAAGCAATCAGCCCCAGCATTTT. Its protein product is CASTQGRGSNQPQHF.

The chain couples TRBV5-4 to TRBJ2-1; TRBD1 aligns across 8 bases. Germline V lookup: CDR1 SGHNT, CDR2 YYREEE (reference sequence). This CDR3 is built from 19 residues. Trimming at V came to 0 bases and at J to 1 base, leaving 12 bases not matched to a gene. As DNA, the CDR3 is TGTGCCAGCAGCTTGGACCCCAGACAGGGGTTTGGGTCCTACAATGAGCAGTTCTTC. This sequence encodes CASSLDPRQGFGSYNEQFF. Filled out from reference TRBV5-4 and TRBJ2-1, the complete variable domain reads ETGVTQSPTHLIKTRGQQVTLRCSSQSGHNTVSWYQQALGQGPQFIFQYYREEENGRGNFPPRFSGLQFPNYSSELNVNALELDDSALYLCASSLDPRQGFGSYNEQFFGPGTRLTVL.

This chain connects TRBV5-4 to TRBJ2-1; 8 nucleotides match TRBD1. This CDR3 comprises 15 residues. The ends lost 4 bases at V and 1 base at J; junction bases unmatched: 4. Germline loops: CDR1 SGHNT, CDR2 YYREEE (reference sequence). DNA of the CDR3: TGTGCCAGCAGCCCTCGACAGGGGTCCTACAATGAGCAGTTCTTC. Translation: CASSPRQGSYNEQFF.

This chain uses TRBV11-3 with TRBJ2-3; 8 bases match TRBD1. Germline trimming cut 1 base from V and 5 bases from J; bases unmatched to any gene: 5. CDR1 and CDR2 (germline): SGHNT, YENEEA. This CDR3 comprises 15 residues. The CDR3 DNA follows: TGTGCCAGCAGCTTAGCGGGACAGGAGGGAGATACGCAGTATTTT. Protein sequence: CASSLAGQEGDTQYF.